The 21 T cell receptor beta chains in this list originate from one sample, sequenced in a study of Graves' ophthalmopathy and Graves' hyperthyroidism. Amplification of TCR beta CDR3 regions used RNA transcripts. HTBI-primed first-round RT-PCR preceded second-round multiplex PCR. TCRdb passed the multiplex PCR reads through MiXCR, listing each CDR3 protein once. This table holds around 1,200,000 distinct CDR3 sequences, about 40% found once. Material for sequencing was peripheral blood or thyroid tissue (not recorded which). All receptors come from an adult man with Graves' hyperthyroidism.

Points on this clonotype: Germline is not matched at one junction end, which may reflect a read error. The chain uses TRBV9 and TRBJ1-6, with 9 bases matching TRBD1. This CDR3 contains 16 residues. Per germline, CDR1 SGDLS and CDR2 YYNGEE. CDR3 amino acids: CASSPGQGGYNSPLHF. In DNA form, the CDR3 reads TGCGCCAGCAGCCCGGGACAGGGAGGATATAATTCACCCCTCCACTTT.

This chain joins TRBV25-1 and TRBJ1-2; 9 bases are a match to TRBD1. Germline V gene sequence: CDR1 MGHDK, CDR2 SYGVNS. The V gene end was trimmed by 8 bases and the J gene end by 7 bases; junction bases not matched to a gene: 5. There are 12 residues in the CDR3. The CDR3 loop reads CASRDRDVGYTF. The CDR3 nucleotides read TGTGCCAGCCGGGACAGGGATGTTGGCTACACCTTC.

Here the CDR3 reads CASSLQGDFGEKLFF. The CDR3 nucleotides are TGTGCCAGCAGCCTGCAGGGGGATTTTGGCGAAAAACTGTTTTTT. This chain uses TRBV7-2 with TRBJ1-4, with 7 nucleotides matching TRBD1. CDR1 and CDR2 (germline): SGHTA, FQGNSA. This CDR3 is 15 amino acids long. Trimming cost V 5 bases and J 8 bases; bases outside gene matches: 11.

This chain joins TRBV7-3 and TRBJ1-5; D is undetermined. V was pared by 0 bases and J by 2 bases, with 11 bases between. Germline V gene data show CDR1 as SGHTA and CDR2 as FQGTGA. The CDR3 runs 16 residues. CDR3 in DNA: TGTGCCAGCAGCTTAACCACACGGGATGGCAATCAGCCCCAGCATTTT. It translates to CASSLTTRDGNQPQHF.

This clonotype was detected only once. This chain uses TRBV10-3 with TRBJ1-5; D is unresolved. V gave up 5 bases and J gave up 6 bases, with 11 bases separating them. Germline CDR1 ENHRY, CDR2 SYGVKD. The CDR3 has 13 residues. CDR3 protein: CAISRSFPQPQHF. The DNA for the CDR3 is TGTGCCATCAGTCGGTCGTTTCCTCAGCCCCAGCATTTT.

The chain joins TRBV6-5 to TRBJ2-7; D possibly corresponds to TRBD2 (6 bases). CDR1 and CDR2 (germline): MNHEY, SVGAGI. Trimming shortened V by 5 bases and J by 2 bases, and 13 bases separated the two germline ends. The CDR3 is 14 residues long. In nucleotides, the CDR3 is TGTGCCAGCAGTAAACCGGGACTGCCCTACGAGCAGTACTTC. It encodes CASSKPGLPYEQYF.

This clonotype was seen at least ten times. The V call is TRBV2, the J call TRBJ1-4; D perhaps matches TRBD1 (6 bases). The CDR3 covers 15 residues. Between the trimmed V and J ends, which lost 10 bases and 5 bases, there was a span of 20 bases. Germline-derived CDR1 and CDR2 are SNHLY and FYNNEI. As DNA, the CDR3 is TGTGCCACGCAACCACAGGGTATGAAGAATGAAAAACTGTTTTTT. Translation gives CATQPQGMKNEKLFF.

This clonotype was seen ten or more times. V is TRBV29-1 and J is TRBJ2-5; 9 nucleotides align to TRBD1. The V gene's germline CDR1 is SQVTM and CDR2 ANQGSEA. V shed 6 bases, J shed 5 bases, and the junction held 7 bases outside the gene matches. The CDR3 covers 13 residues. CDR3: CSVVGQGLETQYF. The DNA of the CDR3 is TGCAGCGTAGTTGGACAGGGGTTGGAGACCCAGTACTTC.

The sample holds many counts of this clonotype. V usage is TRBV7-6 and J usage is TRBJ2-7, with 7 bases lining up with TRBD2. The CDR3 runs to 15 residues. V was pared by 1 base and J by 6 bases, with 9 bases of the junction left unmatched. The germline gives CDR1 SGHVS, CDR2 FNYEAQ. The CDR3 sequence: CASSLDPAGVTEQYF. The CDR3 DNA reads TGTGCCAGCAGCTTAGATCCGGCGGGAGTCACCGAGCAGTACTTC. Full variable domain (outside the CDR3, taken from reference TRBV7-6 and TRBJ2-7): GAGVSQSPRYKVTKRGQDVALRCDPISGHVSLYWYRQALGQGPEFLTYFNYEAQQDKSGLPNDRFSAERPEGSISTLTIQRTEQRDSAMYRCASSLDPAGVTEQYFGPGTRLTVT.

A single count supports this clonotype. This chain connects TRBV19 to TRBJ1-5; 8 positions match TRBD1. The CDR3 sequence is 14 residues long. The germline V gene encodes CDR1 LNHDA and CDR2 SQIVND (reference sequence). V was pared by 6 bases and J by 7 bases, with 8 bases of the junction left unmatched. The CDR3 reads CASSETGVRQPQHF. CDR3 DNA: TGTGCCAGTAGCGAGACAGGGGTTCGGCAGCCCCAGCATTTT.

This clonotype was observed many times. The J gene is TRBJ2-7, the V gene TRBV5-1, with TRBD1 identical over 9 bases. There are 15 residues in the CDR3. Germline V lookup: CDR1 SGHRS, CDR2 YFSETQ. The V gene end was trimmed by 8 bases and the J gene end by 1 base; junction bases not matched to a gene: 10. The CDR3 sequence: CARQYRGPGSYEQYF. CDR3 sequence (DNA): TGCGCCAGGCAATACAGGGGGCCAGGATCCTACGAGCAGTACTTC.

This clonotype was recorded a few times. At one end the junction does not follow the germline gene, possibly because of a read error. The rearrangement uses TRBV10-2 and TRBJ2-5; D is unclear. This CDR3 is 13 amino acids long. Looked up from germline, CDR1 is WSHSY and CDR2 is SAAADI. The CDR3 sequence is CASSSIYRETQYF. CDR3 bases: TGTGCCAGCAGTTCCATTTATCGGGAGACCCAGTACTTC.

In this sample, this clonotype turned up many times. The V gene is TRBV29-1, the J gene TRBJ2-7, with 10 bases fitting TRBD1. The CDR3 consists of 13 residues. The J segment lost 2 bases and the V segment lost 6 bases, leaving 4 bases of the junction unmatched. The germline V gene encodes CDR1 SQVTM and CDR2 ANQGSEA. The CDR3 reads CSVRQGAPYEQYF. In DNA, the CDR3 is TGCAGCGTAAGACAGGGGGCCCCCTACGAGCAGTACTTC.

This clonotype was picked up a small number of times. This chain uses TRBV11-3 with TRBJ2-7; TRBD2 matches 7 bases. The CDR3 covers 14 residues. The germline gives CDR1 SGHNT, CDR2 YENEEA. J was trimmed by 4 bases and V by 6 bases; bases with no gene match: 9. Here the CDR3 reads CASSLSGKGYEQYF. Written as DNA, the CDR3 is TGTGCCAGCAGTTTAAGCGGGAAGGGGTACGAGCAGTACTTC.

This clonotype was seen at least ten times. The rearrangement uses TRBV11-2 and TRBJ2-5, with D maybe TRBD1 (6 bases). The CDR3 sequence is 13 residues long. CDR1 and CDR2 from the germline V gene are SGHAT and FQNNGV. Trimming took 5 bases from V and 4 from J, leaving 11 bases between them. The CDR3 DNA reads as TGTGCCAGCAGCCCCGGGACAATAGAGACCCAGTACTTC. It is translated as CASSPGTIETQYF. Complete variable domain (other parts from reference TRBV11-2 and TRBJ2-5): EAGVAQSPRYKIIEKRQSVAFWCNPISGHATLYWYQQILGQGPKLLIQFQNNGVVDDSQLPKDRFSAERLKGVDSTLKIQPAKLEDSAVYLCASSPGTIETQYFGPGTRLLVL.

This clonotype was observed many times. The rearrangement joins TRBV12-3 or TRBV12-4 to TRBJ1-5, with D possibly TRBD1 on 5 matching bases. Trimming shortened V by 3 bases and J by 5 bases, and 14 bases separated the two germline ends. The CDR3 runs to 15 residues. The CDR3 sequence is CASSLEGGGDQPQHF. The CDR3 DNA reads as TGTGCCAGCAGTTTGGAGGGAGGAGGGGATCAGCCCCAGCATTTT.

This clonotype came up many times. The chain recombines TRBV12-3 or TRBV12-4 with TRBJ1-5, with a weak D call TRBD1 (6 bases). V was clipped by 6 bases and J by 5 bases, with 14 bases between them. The CDR3 length is 14 residues. CDR3 protein: CASSRGTPHQPQHF. The DNA for the CDR3 is TGTGCCAGCAGCCGGGGGACACCCCATCAGCCCCAGCATTTT.

This clonotype was detected ten times or more. The chain combines TRBV12-3 or TRBV12-4 with TRBJ1-2; 8 bases are a match to TRBD1. J was trimmed by 6 bases and V by 7 bases; bases with no gene match: 7. CDR3 length: 13 residues. The CDR3 sequence: CASTRQGTDGYTF. The CDR3 nucleotides are TGTGCCAGCACCCGACAGGGGACGGATGGCTACACCTTC.

A note on this clonotype: A read error may be the cause here, since a much bigger clone is one base away. V is TRBV7-2 and J is TRBJ2-7; D is unclear. This CDR3 has 14 residues. The germline CDR1 and CDR2 sequences are SGHTA and FQGNSA. The CDR3 reads CASSQDEGAYEQYF. CDR3 DNA: TGCGCCAGCAGCCAAGATGAAGGAGCCTACGAGCAGTACTTC.

CDR3 protein: CATGLAGTRPYEQYF. For the CDR3, the DNA is TGTGCCACGGGACTAGCGGGGACCAGACCTTACGAGCAGTACTTC. V usage is TRBV10-3 and J usage is TRBJ2-7; 13 bases align to TRBD2. Losses at the gene ends were 10 bases for V and 4 bases for J; bases not matched to a gene: 10. The CDR3 has 15 amino acids. Germline V CDR1 and CDR2: ENHRY, SYGVKD.

The chain has TRBV6-6 and TRBJ2-5; a possible D gene is TRBD1 (5 bases). The V gene lost 2 bases and the J gene lost 5 bases, with 12 bases spanning the gap. This CDR3 region has 14 residues. Germline-derived CDR1 and CDR2 are MNHNY and SVGAGI (reference sequence). CDR3 amino acids: CASSYGQGLETQYF. The CDR3 coding sequence is TGTGCCAGCAGTTACGGGCAGGGCTTGGAGACCCAGTACTTC.